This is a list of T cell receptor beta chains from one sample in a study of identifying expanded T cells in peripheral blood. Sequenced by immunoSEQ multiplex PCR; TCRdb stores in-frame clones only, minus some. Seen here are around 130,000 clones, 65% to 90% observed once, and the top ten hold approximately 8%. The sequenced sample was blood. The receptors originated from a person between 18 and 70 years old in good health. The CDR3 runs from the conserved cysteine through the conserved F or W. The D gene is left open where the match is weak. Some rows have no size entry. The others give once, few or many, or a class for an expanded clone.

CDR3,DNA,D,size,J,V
CASSSGQGHLIGQNIQYF,TGCGCCAGCAGCTCGGGACAGGGACATCTCATCGGACAAAACATTCAGTACTTC,TRBD1,-,TRBJ2-4,TRBV5-1
CASRRGEETQYF,TGTGCCAGCAGACGGGGGGAAGAGACCCAGTACTTC,TRBD2,-,TRBJ2-5,TRBV6-5
CASSPGDTSGNTIYF,TGCGCCAGCAGCCCAGGGGACACCTCTGGAAACACCATATATTTT,-,-,TRBJ1-3,TRBV5-1
CAIRSTGTNTEAFF,TGTGCCATCAGGTCGACAGGGACGAACACTGAAGCTTTCTTT,TRBD1,-,TRBJ1-1,TRBV10-3
CASSPDGRTNTGELFF,TGTGCCAGTAGCCCCGACGGCCGAACCAACACCGGGGAGCTGTTTTTT,-,-,TRBJ2-2,TRBV19
CASSLRVSYEQYF,TGCGCCAGCAGCTTACGGGTCTCCTACGAGCAGTACTTC,-,-,TRBJ2-7,TRBV5-1
CAISGSPHYEQYF,TGTGCCATCAGTGGGTCGCCCCACTACGAGCAGTACTTC,-,-,TRBJ2-7,TRBV10-3
CASRQTGGYTF,TGTGCCAGCAGGCAGACAGGGGGCTACACCTTC,TRBD1,-,TRBJ1-2,TRBV6-5
CASSAQGLGREKLFF,TGTGCCAGCAGCGCCCAGGGGCTAGGTCGGGAAAAACTGTTTTTT,-,-,TRBJ1-4,TRBV9
CASSYDSNQPQHF,TGTGCCAGCAGTTACGACAGTAATCAGCCCCAGCATTTT,-,-,TRBJ1-5,TRBV6-5
CASMEGQVTYEQYF,TGTGCCAGCATGGAGGGACAGGTTACCTACGAGCAGTACTTC,TRBD1,once,TRBJ2-7,TRBV2
CSVAGTGSNYGYTF,TGCAGCGTTGCTGGGACAGGGTCCAACTATGGCTACACCTTC,TRBD1,large,TRBJ1-2,TRBV29-1
CASSGDPRYNEQFF,TGCGCCAGCAGCGGCGACCCGAGGTACAATGAGCAGTTCTTC,-,-,TRBJ2-1,TRBV5-1
CASIQARWVPYEQYF,TGTGCCAGCATTCAGGCCAGATGGGTCCCCTACGAGCAGTACTTC,-,-,TRBJ2-7,TRBV2
CASSAARAGGTDTQYF,TGTGCCAGCAGCGCTGCTCGAGCGGGAGGGACAGATACGCAGTATTTT,TRBD2,-,TRBJ2-3,TRBV9
CASSLWRALGTEAFF,TGTGCCAGCAGCTTATGGCGGGCCCTGGGCACTGAAGCTTTCTTT,-,few,TRBJ1-1,TRBV7-9
CASSEAVGTNYGYTF,TGTGCCAGCAGTGAAGCGGTGGGCACTAACTATGGCTACACCTTC,-,-,TRBJ1-2,TRBV6-1
CAWRETGILETQYF,TGTGCCTGGAGGGAAACAGGAATACTAGAGACCCAGTACTTC,-,-,TRBJ2-5,TRBV30
CASSWGLAATDTQYF,TGTGCCAGCAGCTGGGGCCTAGCGGCCACAGATACGCAGTATTTT,TRBD2,-,TRBJ2-3,TRBV9
CASSFVRGRAKNEQFF,TGTGCCAGCAGTTTTGTCCGGGGGAGGGCGAAAAATGAGCAGTTCTTC,TRBD2,once,TRBJ2-1,TRBV28
CASSPLGTSSQETQYF,TGTGCCAGCAGTCCCTTGGGGACTAGCAGCCAAGAGACCCAGTACTTC,TRBD2,few,TRBJ2-5,TRBV6-6
CASSGGSSSYNEQFF,TGTGCCAGCAGTGGAGGGTCGAGCTCCTACAATGAGCAGTTCTTC,-,-,TRBJ2-1,TRBV2
CASSLGSHLGFTDTQYF,TGCGCCAGCAGCTTGGGGTCACACCTGGGTTTTACAGATACGCAGTATTTT,-,once,TRBJ2-3,TRBV5-1
CASTGHGQGPQHF,TGTGCCAGCACAGGGCACGGTCAAGGGCCCCAGCATTTT,-,-,TRBJ1-5,TRBV6-6
CASSVQGDTQYF,TGTGCCAGCAGCGTTCAGGGAGATACGCAGTATTTT,-,-,TRBJ2-3,TRBV7-3
CATSSKSLTGLVGELFF,TGTGCCACCAGCAGCAAGTCCCTCACAGGGTTAGTCGGGGAGCTGTTTTTT,-,-,TRBJ2-2,TRBV15
CAISESTGAGNTIYF,TGTGCCATCAGTGAGTCGACGGGTGCTGGAAACACCATATATTTT,-,-,TRBJ1-3,TRBV10-3
CASAFRTAGTEAFF,TGTGCTAGTGCCTTTCGTACAGCTGGGACTGAAGCTTTCTTT,-,-,TRBJ1-1,TRBV12-5
CASAPGRTRASVGPGELFF,TGTGCCAGTGCACCCGGGAGGACTAGGGCCAGCGTCGGGCCCGGGGAGCTGTTTTTT,TRBD2,-,TRBJ2-2,TRBV19
CASSRDSPGGSDEQYF,TGTGCCAGCTCACGGGACAGCCCGGGTGGGTCTGACGAGCAGTACTTC,TRBD1,-,TRBJ2-7,TRBV18